The TCR beta chain under discussion was sequenced for a study of TIL therapy for anti-PD-1-resistant metastatic lung cancer. General observations from the study: Treatment-naive, never-smoker and oncogene-addicted patients were overrepresented in this highly selected cohort.

Time point of the sample: pre-treatment sample, taken before nivolumab and TIL therapy. Most excised metastases sampled were pleural nodules or supraclavicular lymph nodes. This CDR3 region has 13 residues. The V end lost 4 bases, the J end lost 0 bases, and 7 bases lay between the germline ends. Germline values: CDR1 LNHNV, CDR2 YYDKDF (reference sequence). This clone has a handful of counts. Its antigen is unknown. This was the immunoSEQ v3 assay. Some clones are missing from TCRdb's copy, which holds only in-frame ones; the method was immunoSEQ multiplex PCR. The data hold around 6,700 clones, with 50% to 70% observed a single time.

The origin of this receptor is a person between 25 and 79 years old with non-small cell lung cancer. The sequencing used tumor tissue, collected at baseline. V usage is TRBV15 and J usage is TRBJ2-7, with D uncertain. In DNA, the CDR3 is TGTGCCACCAGCAAGGGCCGCTCCTACGAGCAGTACTTC. Protein: CATSKGRSYEQYF.